Each of the 19 T cell receptor beta chains below was sequenced from the same sample in a study of cytomegalovirus exposure and HLA in healthy donors. PCR was performed using 60 Vbeta and 13 Jbeta primers. Using immunoSEQ multiplex PCR, the repertoire was profiled, and TCRdb retains in-frame clones only, with some absent. The table lists 70,000 to 100,000 clones. Material for sequencing was PBMCs. Every receptor here comes from a girl aged 5 to 17 in good health and CMV-seropositive.

The chain carries TRBV11-2 and TRBJ1-1; 7 bases are a match to TRBD1. The CDR3 covers 15 residues. The V gene end was trimmed by 0 bases and the J gene end by 3 bases; junction bases not matched to a gene: 4. The germline V gene has CDR1 SGHAT and CDR2 FQNNGV. In nucleotides, the CDR3 is TGTGCCAGCAGCTTAGAGGCAGGGGGTTACACTGAAGCTTTCTTT. It is translated as CASSLEAGGYTEAFF.

V gene TRBV19 combines with J gene TRBJ1-3; TRBD1 is a possible D gene (5 bases). Germline V CDR1 and CDR2: LNHDA, SQIVND (reference sequence). V gave up 5 bases and J gave up 2 bases, with 13 bases separating them. The CDR3 spans 15 residues. The CDR3 loop reads CASSPTGRAGNTIYF. The CDR3 DNA follows: TGTGCCAGTAGTCCAACGGGCAGGGCTGGAAACACCATATATTTT.

The chain couples TRBV29-1 to TRBJ2-7; the D gene is possibly TRBD2 (7 bases). Germline CDR1 is SQVTM and CDR2 is ANQGSEA. This CDR3 is built from 14 residues. V was cut by 1 base and J by 2 bases, with 12 bases left in between. The CDR3, as DNA: TGCAGCGTTGAAGTAGGGGGAGGGGCCTACGAGCAGTACTTC. This codes for CSVEVGGGAYEQYF.

V usage is TRBV7-9 and J usage is TRBJ2-2; D gene unclear. The CDR3 has 12 residues. From germline, CDR1 is SEHNR and CDR2 FQNEAQ (reference sequence). V dropped 5 bases and J dropped 6 bases, with 7 bases sitting between them. CDR3 loop: CASSPLSGELFF. The CDR3 DNA sequence: TGTGCCAGCAGCCCCCTTTCCGGGGAGCTGTTTTTT.

The chain is built from TRBV5-1 and TRBJ1-2, with a weak D call TRBD1 (6 bases). CDR3 length: 17 amino acids. The V and J ends lost 4 bases and 5 bases respectively, with 24 bases between them. The germline CDR1 and CDR2 sequences are SGHRS and YFSETQ. DNA for the CDR3: TGCGCCAGCAGCCAAGCGCCTGGGACACCCGGCCCTTATGGCTACACCTTC. Protein product: CASSQAPGTPGPYGYTF.

The V gene is TRBV6-1, the J gene TRBJ2-5; no clear D. In germline, CDR1 is MNHNS, CDR2 SASEGT. V lost 5 bases, J lost 5 bases, and 12 bases lay in between. The CDR3 covers 13 residues. CDR3 DNA sequence: TGTGCCAGCAGTCAAGGCGATTCGGAGACCCAGTACTTC. This codes for CASSQGDSETQYF.

The V call is TRBV11-2, the J call TRBJ1-2; the D is unclear. The CDR3 is 15 residues long. The V and J ends lost 5 bases and 0 bases respectively, with 13 bases between them. Per germline, CDR1 SGHAT and CDR2 FQNNGV. The CDR3 nucleotides are TGTGCCAGCAGCCTAGGGAACAGTCCTAACTATGGCTACACCTTC. This codes for CASSLGNSPNYGYTF.

J is TRBJ2-7 and V is TRBV4-1; the D gene is possibly TRBD1 (6 bases). Trimming took 1 base from V and 2 from J, leaving 12 bases between them. The length of the CDR3 is 15 residues. Germline CDR1 and CDR2: MGHRA and YSYEKL. The CDR3 sequence is CASSQGTGFAYEQYV. Written as DNA, the CDR3 is TGCGCCAGCAGCCAAGGCACAGGGTTCGCCTACGAGCAGTACGTC.

V is TRBV7-8 and J is TRBJ2-3; TRBD2 is a possible D gene (6 bases). The CDR3 extends over 16 amino acids. Germline V gives CDR1 SGHVS, CDR2 FQNEAQ. The V end was cut by 3 bases, the J end by 3 bases, with 16 bases between. This CDR3 is CASSFRWAGQTDTQYF. The CDR3 DNA reads as TGTGCCAGCAGCTTCCGTTGGGCGGGGCAGACAGATACGCAGTATTTT.

V is TRBV4-1 and J is TRBJ1-2, with D possibly matching TRBD1 (6 bases). Germline CDR1 reads MGHRA; CDR2 reads YSYEKL. This CDR3 has 15 residues. Deletions cut 1 base from V and 8 bases from J, with 17 bases between. The CDR3 sequence: CASSQVSGTSRGYTF. In nucleotides, the CDR3 is TGCGCCAGCAGCCAAGTTTCCGGGACATCACGCGGCTACACCTTC.

The rearrangement uses TRBV7-9 and TRBJ2-7, with TRBD2 matching over 12 bases. The CDR3 length is 14 residues. Per germline, CDR1 SEHNR and CDR2 FQNEAQ (reference sequence). V was pared by 6 bases and J by 7 bases, with 7 bases of the junction left unmatched. This chain's CDR3 is CASSRLAGVGEQYF. CDR3 bases: TGTGCCAGCAGTAGACTAGCGGGGGTGGGGGAGCAGTACTTC.

The chain joins TRBV28 to TRBJ2-1, with TRBD1 matching 9 bases. Germline CDR1 and CDR2: MDHEN and SYDVKM. The J segment lost 5 bases and the V segment lost 3 bases, leaving 2 bases of the junction unmatched. The CDR3 extends over 14 amino acids. CDR3 protein: CASSFRTGDNEQFF. Written as DNA, the CDR3 is TGTGCCAGCAGTTTCCGGACAGGGGACAATGAGCAGTTCTTC.

This chain links TRBV4-1 with TRBJ1-1; 10 bases are a match to TRBD1. The CDR3 totals 16 residues. CDR1 and CDR2 from the germline V gene are MGHRA and YSYEKL. V trimming: 0 bases; J trimming: 1 base; junction bases outside the gene matches: 2. The CDR3 nucleotides read TGCGCCAGCAGCCAAGATGGGACAGGGGCGAACACTGAAGCTTTCTTT. Translating gives CASSQDGTGANTEAFF.

This chain joins TRBV7-8 and TRBJ1-5, with 10 positions matching TRBD1. The junction had 11 bases not matched to a gene; V was cut back by 5 bases and J by 4 bases. The CDR3 totals 17 residues. The germline CDR1 and CDR2 sequences are SGHVS and FQNEAQ. CDR3 coding DNA: TGTGCCAGCAGCGAGAAGGTGGGACAGGGGCGGAATCAGCCCCAGCATTTT. Translation gives CASSEKVGQGRNQPQHF.

V gene TRBV7-3 combines with J gene TRBJ2-2; 14 positions agree with TRBD2. CDR1 and CDR2 (germline): SGHTA, FQGTGA. The CDR3 is 16 residues long. J lost 6 bases, V lost 5 bases, and 5 bases had no gene match. CDR3 amino acids: CASSPRLAGGPGELFF. Here the CDR3 DNA reads TGTGCCAGCAGCCCTCGACTAGCGGGGGGGCCCGGGGAGCTGTTTTTT. Drawing the rest from reference TRBV7-3 and TRBJ2-2, the complete variable domain is GAGVSQTPSNKVTEKGKYVELRCDPISGHTALYWYRQSLGQGPEFLIYFQGTGAADDSGLPNDRFFAVRPEGSVSTLKIQRTERGDSAVYLCASSPRLAGGPGELFFGEGSRLTVL.

This chain links TRBV18 with TRBJ2-7; 11 bases agree with TRBD1. Germline-derived CDR1 and CDR2 are KGHSH and LQKENI. The CDR3 sequence is 14 residues long. The J segment lost 7 bases and the V segment lost 3 bases, leaving 5 bases of the junction unmatched. The CDR3 protein is CASSPRTGGEEQYV. CDR3 DNA: TGTGCCAGCTCACCGAGGACAGGGGGCGAAGAGCAGTACGTC.

The CDR3 here is CASSLLTGGAYNEQFF. DNA of the CDR3: TGTGCCAGCAGTTTATTAACGGGGGGGGCCTACAATGAGCAGTTCTTC. The rearrangement uses TRBV27 and TRBJ2-1; 8 bases are a match to TRBD2. The CDR3 length is 16 residues. Germline values: CDR1 MNHEY, CDR2 SMNVEV (reference sequence). The V segment lost 1 base and the J segment 2 bases; nucleotides outside the gene matches: 4.

V and J are TRBV7-9 and TRBJ2-7; TRBD1 matches at 10 bases. The CDR3 contains 14 residues. The junction had 2 bases not matched to a gene; V was cut back by 4 bases and J by 2 bases. Per the germline V gene, CDR1 is SEHNR and CDR2 is FQNEAQ (reference sequence). The CDR3, as DNA: TGTGCCAGCAGCTCGGGACAGGGGACCTACGAGCAGTACTTC. Translating gives CASSSGQGTYEQYF.

This chain joins TRBV29-1 and TRBJ1-1; tentatively, D is TRBD1 (6 bases). The CDR3 covers 13 residues. V lost 8 bases and J 0 bases, leaving 13 bases between the germline ends. CDR1 and CDR2 from the germline V gene are SQVTM and ANQGSEA. CDR3 sequence (DNA): TGCAGCACCCTGGACAGTATGAACACTGAAGCTTTCTTT. Residues: CSTLDSMNTEAFF. Supplemented by reference TRBV29-1 and TRBJ1-1, the full variable domain reads SAVISQKPSRDICQRGTSLTIQCQVDSQVTMMFWYRQQPGQSLTLIATANQGSEATYESGFVIDKFPISRPNLTFSTLTVSNMSPEDSSIYLCSTLDSMNTEAFFGQGTRLTVV.